The entry below describes one T cell receptor beta chain. Its target is not known. The length of the CDR3 is 17 residues. V was cut by 5 bases and J by 2 bases, with 22 bases left in between. From germline, CDR1 is LNHNV and CDR2 YYDKDF (reference sequence). The data derive from a study of cytomegalovirus exposure and HLA in healthy donors. Study-level background: The roughly 120 validation repertoires matched the roughly 670 first-cohort repertoires in platform, a later analysis reported.

The repertoire was sequenced with immunoSEQ multiplex PCR; TCRdb's copy has only in-frame clones and lacks some. The repertoire has some 170,000 clones, 85% to 90% of them found once; the top ten carry 9% to 12%. Overall study results and limits: TCR beta chains numbering more than 150 were designated cytomegalovirus-associated. First-cohort TCR clusters were later found to tend to co-occur in the approximately 120 validation repertoires. For cytomegalovirus status, the classifier reportedly gave diagnoses with high specificity and sensitivity.

The chain couples TRBV15 to TRBJ2-7, with D perhaps TRBD1 (6 bases). This receptor was obtained from a woman between 18 and 29 years old in good health and CMV-seropositive. The sample comprised PBMCs. The CDR3, as DNA: TGTGCCACCAGCGAATGGACAGCCACCGATATGACCTACGAGCAGTACTTC. It is translated as CATSEWTATDMTYEQYF.